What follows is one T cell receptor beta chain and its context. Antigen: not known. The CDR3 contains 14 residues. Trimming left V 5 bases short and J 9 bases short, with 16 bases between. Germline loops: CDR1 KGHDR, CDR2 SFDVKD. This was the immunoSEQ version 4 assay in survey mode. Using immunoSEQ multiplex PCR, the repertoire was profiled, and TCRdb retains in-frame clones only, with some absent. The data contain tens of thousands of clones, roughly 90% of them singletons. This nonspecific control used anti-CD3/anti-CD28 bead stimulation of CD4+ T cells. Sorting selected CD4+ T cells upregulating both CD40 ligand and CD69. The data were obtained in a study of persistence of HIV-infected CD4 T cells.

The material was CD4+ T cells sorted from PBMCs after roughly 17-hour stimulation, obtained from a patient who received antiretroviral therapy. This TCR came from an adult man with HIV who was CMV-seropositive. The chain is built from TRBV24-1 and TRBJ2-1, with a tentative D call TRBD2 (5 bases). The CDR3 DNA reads TGTGCCACCAGTGGAAGTTCTGCGAGCGGTGAGCAGTTCTTC. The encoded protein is CATSGSSASGEQFF.